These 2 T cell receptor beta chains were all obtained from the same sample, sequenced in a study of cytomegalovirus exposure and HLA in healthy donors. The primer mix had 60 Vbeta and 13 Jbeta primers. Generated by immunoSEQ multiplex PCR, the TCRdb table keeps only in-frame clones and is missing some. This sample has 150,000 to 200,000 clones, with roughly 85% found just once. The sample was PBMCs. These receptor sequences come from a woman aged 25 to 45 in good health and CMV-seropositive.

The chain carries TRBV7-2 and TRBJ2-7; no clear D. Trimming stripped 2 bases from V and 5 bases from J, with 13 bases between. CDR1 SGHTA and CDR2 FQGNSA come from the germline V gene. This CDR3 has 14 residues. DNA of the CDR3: TGTGCCAGCAGCTTAAGCGCCCTGAAAGACGAGCAGTACTTC. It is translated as CASSLSALKDEQYF.

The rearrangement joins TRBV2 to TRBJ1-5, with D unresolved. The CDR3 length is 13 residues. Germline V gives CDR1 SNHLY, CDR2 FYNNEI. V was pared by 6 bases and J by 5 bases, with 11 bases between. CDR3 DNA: TGTGCCAGCAGGATAACAGACGATCAGCCCCAGCATTTT. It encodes CASRITDDQPQHF.